This T cell receptor beta chain is drawn from a study of Graves' ophthalmopathy and Graves' hyperthyroidism. Worth noting for this clonotype: The target antigen is unknown.

CDR1 is LNHDA, CDR2 SQIVND, per germline (reference sequence). CDR3 length equals 14 residues. Deletions cut 3 bases from V and 11 bases from J, with 17 bases between. Beta-chain TCR CDR3 regions were amplified from RNA transcripts. HTBI primers were used in a first-round RT-PCR, which preceded a second-round multiplex PCR. In TCRdb, the multiplex PCR reads were re-called with MiXCR into one record per CDR3 protein. In the table there are over 650,000 distinct CDR3 sequences, approximately 39% of which are singletons. The study, taken as a whole, reports: Most expanded clonotypes in thyroid above 0.001 frequency also showed up in blood.

The sequenced material came from peripheral blood. The V and J genes are TRBV19 and TRBJ1-5; a possible D gene is TRBD1 (5 bases). The source is an adult man with Graves' ophthalmopathy. CDR3 DNA: TGTGCCAGTAGTATGGTCTCTGTGGGGGAGACCCAGCATTTT. Amino acid sequence: CASSMVSVGETQHF.